Detailed here is one TCR beta chain. The sample originates from a study of OX40 agonist ivuxolimab in advanced cancers. The wider study: Ivuxolimab is a fully human IgG2 antibody that activates OX40 (CD134).

Libraries were prepared by immunoSEQ multiplex PCR; TCRdb keeps only in-frame clonotypes and omits some of them. The sample lists 40,000 to 60,000 clones, around nine tenths occurring once. The J segment lost 3 bases and the V segment lost 5 bases, leaving 9 bases of the junction unmatched. The CDR3 is 18 amino acids. Germline CDR1 SGHVS, CDR2 FNYEAQ. The sample here was CD4+ or CD8+ T cells sorted from blood, taken in a trial of the OX40 agonist ivuxolimab. The chain links TRBV7-6 to TRBJ2-6; 11 nucleotides agree with TRBD1. The sequence came from an adult with an advanced solid tumor such as melanoma, head and neck, liver or kidney cancer. CDR3: CASSPGPGTGGGANVLTF. The CDR3 region has the DNA TGTGCCAGCAGCCCAGGTCCCGGGACAGGGGGTGGGGCCAACGTCCTGACTTTC.